In this sample, the clone carrying this T cell receptor (beta chain) turned up many times. Researchers took RNA transcripts and amplified TCR beta CDR3 regions from them. A first-round RT-PCR used HTBI primers, followed by a second-round multiplex PCR. Each CDR3 protein gets one entry after TCRdb re-called the multiplex PCR reads with MiXCR. The sample has approximately 460,000 distinct CDR3 sequences, about 15% seen once. The record originates from a study of Graves' ophthalmopathy and Graves' hyperthyroidism. CDR3 size: 14 residues. CDR1 is MDHEN and CDR2 is SYDVKM in the germline V gene. Trimming removed 7 bases at V and 5 bases at J, with 17 bases between.

The sequencing sample was made of blood. The genes are TRBV28 and TRBJ1-1, with D possibly being TRBD1 (5 bases). This TCR derives from a woman in her twenties or thirties with Graves' ophthalmopathy. The CDR3 spells CASNPRGRWTEAFF. Written as DNA, the CDR3 is TGTGCCAGCAACCCTAGGGGACGTTGGACTGAAGCTTTCTTT.